This record looks at one T cell receptor (beta chain) sequence and its context. The record originates from a study of blood T cell repertoires in COVID-19. As processed by the authors: From reference gene primer amplification, estimates of nucleated cell counts were derived. Libraries were prepared by immunoSEQ multiplex PCR; TCRdb keeps only in-frame clonotypes and omits some of them. The D gene and trimming were derived from the DNA, and the V and J assignments and clone size from that table. This sample yields 25,000 to 35,000 clones, of which approximately 88% are seen a single time; 7.9% belongs to the top ten. This CDR3 is 16 amino acids long. V gave up 4 bases and J gave up 6 bases, with 21 bases separating them. Germline CDR1 is MNHNS and CDR2 is SASEGT.

This receptor was obtained from a man in his sixties with COVID-19, enrolled during active disease. The chain recombines TRBV6-1 with TRBJ1-1; TRBD1 is a possible D gene (6 bases). The sample comprised peripheral blood. The CDR3 bases are TGTGCCAGCAGTGGATTCCACAGGGCACCAGGAGCTGAAGCTTTCTTT. Its translation is CASSGFHRAPGAEAFF.